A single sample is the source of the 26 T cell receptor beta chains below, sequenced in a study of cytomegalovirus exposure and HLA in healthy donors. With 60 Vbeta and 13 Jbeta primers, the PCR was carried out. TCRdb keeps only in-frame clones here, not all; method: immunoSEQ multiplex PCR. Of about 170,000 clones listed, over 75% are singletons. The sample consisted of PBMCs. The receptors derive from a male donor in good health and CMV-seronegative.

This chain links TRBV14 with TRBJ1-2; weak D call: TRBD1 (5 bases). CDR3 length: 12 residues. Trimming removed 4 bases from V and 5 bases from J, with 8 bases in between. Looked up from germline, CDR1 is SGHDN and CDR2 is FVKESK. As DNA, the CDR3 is TGTGCCAGCAGCCCGGAGGGGTATGGCTACACCTTC. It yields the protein CASSPEGYGYTF.

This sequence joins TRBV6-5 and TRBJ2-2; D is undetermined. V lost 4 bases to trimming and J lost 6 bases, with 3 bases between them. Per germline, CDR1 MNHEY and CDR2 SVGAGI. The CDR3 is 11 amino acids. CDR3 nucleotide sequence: TGTGCCAGCAGTTTAGCCGGGGAGCTGTTTTTT. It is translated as CASSLAGELFF.

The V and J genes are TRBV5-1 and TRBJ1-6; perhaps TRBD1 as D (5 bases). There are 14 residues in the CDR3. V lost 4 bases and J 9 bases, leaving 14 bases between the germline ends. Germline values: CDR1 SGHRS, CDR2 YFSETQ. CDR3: CASSRDPGGSPLHF. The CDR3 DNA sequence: TGCGCCAGCAGCCGGGACCCGGGGGGTTCACCCCTCCACTTT.

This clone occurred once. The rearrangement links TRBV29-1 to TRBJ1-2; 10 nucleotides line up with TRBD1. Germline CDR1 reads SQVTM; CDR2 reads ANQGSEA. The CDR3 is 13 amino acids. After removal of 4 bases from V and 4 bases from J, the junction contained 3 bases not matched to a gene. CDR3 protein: CSVAGTGAYGYTF. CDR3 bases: TGCAGCGTTGCTGGGACAGGGGCCTATGGCTACACCTTC. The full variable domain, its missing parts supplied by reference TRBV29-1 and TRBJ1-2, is SAVISQKPSRDICQRGTSLTIQCQVDSQVTMMFWYRQQPGQSLTLIATANQGSEATYESGFVIDKFPISRPNLTFSTLTVSNMSPEDSSIYLCSVAGTGAYGYTFGSGTRLTVV.

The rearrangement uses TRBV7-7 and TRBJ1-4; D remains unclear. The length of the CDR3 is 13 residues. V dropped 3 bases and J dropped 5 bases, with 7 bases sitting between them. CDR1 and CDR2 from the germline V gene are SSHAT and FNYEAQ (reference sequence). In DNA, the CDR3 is TGTGCCAGCAGCTTGTATGGCAATGAAAAACTGTTTTTT. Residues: CASSLYGNEKLFF.

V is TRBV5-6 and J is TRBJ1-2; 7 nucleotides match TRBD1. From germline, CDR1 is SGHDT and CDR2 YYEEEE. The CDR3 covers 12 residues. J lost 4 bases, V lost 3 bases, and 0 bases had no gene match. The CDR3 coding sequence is TGTGCCAGCAGCTGGGACAGCTATGGCTACACCTTC. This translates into CASSWDSYGYTF.

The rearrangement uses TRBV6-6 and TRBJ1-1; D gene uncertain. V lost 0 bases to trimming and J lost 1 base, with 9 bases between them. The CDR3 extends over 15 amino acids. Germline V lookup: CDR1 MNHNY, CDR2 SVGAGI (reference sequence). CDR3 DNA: TGTGCCAGCAGTTACTCGCAGGCCGCGAACACTGAAGCTTTCTTT. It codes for CASSYSQAANTEAFF.

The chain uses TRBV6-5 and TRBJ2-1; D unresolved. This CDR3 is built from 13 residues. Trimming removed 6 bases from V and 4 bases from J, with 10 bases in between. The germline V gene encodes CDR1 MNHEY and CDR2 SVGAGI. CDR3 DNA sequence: TGTGCCAGCAGCCCGAGCCCGTACAATGAGCAGTTCTTC. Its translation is CASSPSPYNEQFF.

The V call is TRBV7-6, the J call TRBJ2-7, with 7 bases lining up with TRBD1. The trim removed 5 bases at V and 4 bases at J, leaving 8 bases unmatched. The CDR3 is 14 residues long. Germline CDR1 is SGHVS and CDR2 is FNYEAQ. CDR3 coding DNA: TGTGCCAGCAGCGAAGATTGGGGACAGTACGAGCAGTACTTC. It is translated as CASSEDWGQYEQYF.

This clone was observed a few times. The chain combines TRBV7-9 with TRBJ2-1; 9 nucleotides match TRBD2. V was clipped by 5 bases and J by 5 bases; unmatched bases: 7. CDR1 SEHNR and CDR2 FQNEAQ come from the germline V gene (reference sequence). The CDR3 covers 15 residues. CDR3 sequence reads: CASSMLGLAHNEQFF. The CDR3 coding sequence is TGTGCCAGCAGCATGTTGGGACTAGCTCACAATGAGCAGTTCTTC.

The CDR3 sequence: CASSSLGAGEGYEQYF. CDR3 DNA sequence: TGTGCCAGCAGTTCCCTAGGGGCAGGGGAGGGCTACGAGCAGTACTTC. The V and J genes are TRBV6-5 and TRBJ2-7, with TRBD2 as a possible D gene (7 bases). Trimming pared 4 bases from V and 3 bases from J, leaving 19 bases between. This CDR3 has 16 residues. Germline V gene sequence: CDR1 MNHEY, CDR2 SVGAGI.

The CDR3 DNA reads as TGTGCCAGCAGTCCGGGACAGGGTTATGGAAACACCATATATTTT. This encodes CASSPGQGYGNTIYF. V is TRBV6-5 and J is TRBJ1-3, with 9 bases aligning to TRBD1. Germline trimming cut 5 bases from V and 3 bases from J; bases unmatched to any gene: 5. The CDR3 extends over 15 amino acids. CDR1 MNHEY and CDR2 SVGAGI come from the germline V gene.

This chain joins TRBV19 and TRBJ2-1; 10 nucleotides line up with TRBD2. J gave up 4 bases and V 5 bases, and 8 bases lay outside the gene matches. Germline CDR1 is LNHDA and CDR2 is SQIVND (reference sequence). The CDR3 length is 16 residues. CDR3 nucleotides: TGTGCCAGTAGTCCCTTTAGCGGGGGGAATTACAATGAGCAGTTCTTC. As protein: CASSPFSGGNYNEQFF.

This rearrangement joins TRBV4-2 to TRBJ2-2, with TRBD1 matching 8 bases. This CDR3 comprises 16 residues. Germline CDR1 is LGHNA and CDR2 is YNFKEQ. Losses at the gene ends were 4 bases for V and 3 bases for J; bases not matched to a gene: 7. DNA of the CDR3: TGTGCCAGCAGCCTCCGGACAGGGAGAGACACCGGGGAGCTGTTTTTT. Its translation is CASSLRTGRDTGELFF.

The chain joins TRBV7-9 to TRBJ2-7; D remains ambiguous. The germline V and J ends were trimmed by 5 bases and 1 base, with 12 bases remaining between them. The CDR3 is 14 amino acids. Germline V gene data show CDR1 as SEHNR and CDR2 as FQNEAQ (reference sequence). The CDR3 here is CASSPLERSYEQYF. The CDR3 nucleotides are TGTGCCAGCAGCCCCCTGGAGAGGTCCTACGAGCAGTACTTC. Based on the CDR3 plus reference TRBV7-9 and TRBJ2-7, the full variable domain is DTGVSQNPRHKITKRGQNVTFRCDPISEHNRLYWYRQTLGQGPEFLTYFQNEAQLEKSRLLSDRFSAERPKGSFSTLEIQRTEQGDSAMYLCASSPLERSYEQYFGPGTRLTVT.

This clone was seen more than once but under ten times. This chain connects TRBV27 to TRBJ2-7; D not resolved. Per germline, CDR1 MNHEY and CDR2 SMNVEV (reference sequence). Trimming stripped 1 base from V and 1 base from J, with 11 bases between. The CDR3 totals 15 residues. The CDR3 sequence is CASSLYAGRSYEQYF. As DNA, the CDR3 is TGTGCCAGCAGTTTATACGCAGGAAGGTCCTACGAGCAGTACTTC.

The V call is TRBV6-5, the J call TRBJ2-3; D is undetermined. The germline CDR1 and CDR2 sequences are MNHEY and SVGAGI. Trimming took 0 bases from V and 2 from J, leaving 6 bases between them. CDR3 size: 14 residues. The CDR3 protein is CASSYSAFTDTQYF. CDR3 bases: TGTGCCAGCAGTTACTCAGCGTTCACAGATACGCAGTATTTT.

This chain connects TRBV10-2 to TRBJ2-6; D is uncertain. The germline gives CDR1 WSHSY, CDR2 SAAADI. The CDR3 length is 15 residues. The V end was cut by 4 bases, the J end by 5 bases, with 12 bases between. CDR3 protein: CASSVLGSRANVLTF. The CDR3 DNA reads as TGCGCCAGCAGTGTCCTAGGTAGCAGGGCCAACGTCCTGACTTTC.

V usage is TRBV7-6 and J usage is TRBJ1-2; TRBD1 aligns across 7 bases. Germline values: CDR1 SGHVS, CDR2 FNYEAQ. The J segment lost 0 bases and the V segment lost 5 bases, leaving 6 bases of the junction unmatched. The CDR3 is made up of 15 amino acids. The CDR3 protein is CASSLRTGPNYGYTF. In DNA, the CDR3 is TGTGCCAGCAGCCTACGGACAGGCCCTAACTATGGCTACACCTTC. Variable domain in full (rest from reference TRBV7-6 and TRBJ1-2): GAGVSQSPRYKVTKRGQDVALRCDPISGHVSLYWYRQALGQGPEFLTYFNYEAQQDKSGLPNDRFSAERPEGSISTLTIQRTEQRDSAMYRCASSLRTGPNYGYTFGSGTRLTVV.

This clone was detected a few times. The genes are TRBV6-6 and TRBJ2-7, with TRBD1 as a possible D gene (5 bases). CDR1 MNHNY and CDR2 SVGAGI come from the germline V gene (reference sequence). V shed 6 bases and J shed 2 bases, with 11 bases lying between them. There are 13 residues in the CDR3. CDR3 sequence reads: CASRDTLTYEQYF. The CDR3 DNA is TGTGCCAGCAGGGACACCCTGACCTACGAGCAGTACTTC.

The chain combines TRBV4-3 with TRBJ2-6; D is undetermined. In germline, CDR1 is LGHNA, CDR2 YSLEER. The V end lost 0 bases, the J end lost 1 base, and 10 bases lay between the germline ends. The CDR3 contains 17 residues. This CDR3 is CASSQDPVRSGANVLTF. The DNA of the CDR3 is TGCGCCAGCAGCCAAGATCCGGTCCGGTCTGGGGCCAACGTCCTGACTTTC.

CDR3 region: CASSWTVFTSEEQYF. In nucleotides, the CDR3 is TGTGCCAGCAGCTGGACAGTTTTTACGAGTGAAGAGCAGTACTTC. The chain uses TRBV5-6 and TRBJ2-7; possibly TRBD1 for D (6 bases). The CDR3 is 15 residues long. With 3 bases removed from V and 7 bases from J, the gap between germline ends came to 20 bases. Looked up from germline, CDR1 is SGHDT and CDR2 is YYEEEE.

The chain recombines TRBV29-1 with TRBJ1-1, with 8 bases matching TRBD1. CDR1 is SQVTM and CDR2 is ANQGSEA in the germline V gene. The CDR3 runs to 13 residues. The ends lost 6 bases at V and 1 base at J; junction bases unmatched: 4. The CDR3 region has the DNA TGCAGCGTCCCCGGGACAGGGAACACTGAAGCTTTCTTT. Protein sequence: CSVPGTGNTEAFF.

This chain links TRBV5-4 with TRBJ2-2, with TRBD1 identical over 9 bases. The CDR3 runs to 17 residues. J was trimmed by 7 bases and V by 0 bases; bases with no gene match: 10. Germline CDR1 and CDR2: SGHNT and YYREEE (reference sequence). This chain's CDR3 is CASSLGQGGPSGGELFF. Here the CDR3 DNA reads TGTGCCAGCAGCTTGGGACAGGGGGGCCCCTCCGGCGGGGAGCTGTTTTTT.

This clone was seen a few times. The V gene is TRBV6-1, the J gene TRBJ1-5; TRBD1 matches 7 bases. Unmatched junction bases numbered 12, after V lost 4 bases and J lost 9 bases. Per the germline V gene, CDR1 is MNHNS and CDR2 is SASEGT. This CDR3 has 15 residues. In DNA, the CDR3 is TGTGCCAGCAGTGCTTTACAAGGGGGCGGACGGCCCCAGCATTTT. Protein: CASSALQGGGRPQHF.

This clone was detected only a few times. The CDR3 DNA sequence: TGTGCCAGCAGCTTTGAGGGGGTGACTTTTCGCGAGCAGTACTTC. Translating it yields CASSFEGVTFREQYF. The V call is TRBV5-4, the J call TRBJ2-7; TRBD1 is a possible D gene (6 bases). This CDR3 is built from 15 residues. Trimming took off 2 bases at V and 6 bases at J, with 18 bases between the two ends. Germline V gives CDR1 SGHNT, CDR2 YYREEE (reference sequence).